This T cell receptor beta chain was captured by sequencing in a study of cytomegalovirus exposure and HLA in healthy donors. The study ran its PCR with 60 Vbeta and 13 Jbeta primers. Study processing details: In a later analysis, of approximately 81 million unique beta chains, approximately 10 million appeared in at least two donors. Generated by immunoSEQ multiplex PCR, the TCRdb table keeps only in-frame clones and is missing some. That table furnishes V, J and clone size, whereas the DNA furnished D and trimming. The sample shows some 160,000 clones, over 75% of them seen only once. A note on this clone: Its antigen is still unknown.

Everyone who donated was a healthy bone marrow donor. The study, taken as a whole, reports: Whilst most TCR sequences proved rare, a subset of public TCRs occurred across many donors. In a later analysis, specific HLA alleles were associated with 15,000 or so TCR beta sequences at a 0.05 false discovery rate.

Germline V gene sequence: CDR1 ENHRY, CDR2 SYGVKD. V was trimmed by 6 bases and J by 0 bases, leaving 9 bases between them. There are 14 residues in the CDR3. The sequence was collected from a woman in her 50s in good health and CMV-seronegative. Material for sequencing was PBMCs. The rearrangement uses TRBV10-3 and TRBJ1-3; D gene ambiguous. CDR3 amino acids: CAIRTPGSGNTIYF. The CDR3 DNA sequence: TGTGCCATCAGAACACCGGGCTCTGGAAACACCATATATTTT.